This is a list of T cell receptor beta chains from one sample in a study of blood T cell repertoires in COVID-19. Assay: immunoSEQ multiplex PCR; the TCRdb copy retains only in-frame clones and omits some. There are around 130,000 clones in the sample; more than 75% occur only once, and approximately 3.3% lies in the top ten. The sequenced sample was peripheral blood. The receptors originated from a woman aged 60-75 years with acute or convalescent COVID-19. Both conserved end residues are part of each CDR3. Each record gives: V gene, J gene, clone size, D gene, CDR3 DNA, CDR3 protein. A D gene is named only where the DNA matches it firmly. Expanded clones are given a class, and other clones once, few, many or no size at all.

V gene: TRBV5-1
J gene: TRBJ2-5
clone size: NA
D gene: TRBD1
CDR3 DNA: TGCGCCAGCAGCCCGACAGGGGGTAGGGGAGAGACCCAGTACTTC
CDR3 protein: CASSPTGGRGETQYF

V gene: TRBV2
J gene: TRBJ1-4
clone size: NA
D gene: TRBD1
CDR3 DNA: TGTGCCAGCAGTAAAGGACAGGGCAGTAATGAAAAACTGTTTTTT
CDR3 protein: CASSKGQGSNEKLFF

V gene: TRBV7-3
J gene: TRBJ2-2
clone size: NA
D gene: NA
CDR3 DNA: TGTGCCAGCAGCCCCGCGGGGAGAGCGTTAGCCGGGGAGCTGTTTTTT
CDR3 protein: CASSPAGRALAGELFF

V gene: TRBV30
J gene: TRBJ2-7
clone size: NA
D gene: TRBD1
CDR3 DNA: TGTGCCTGGATCCCGACAGGGGGGCCGGGAGCCTACGAGCAGTACTTC
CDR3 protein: CAWIPTGGPGAYEQYF

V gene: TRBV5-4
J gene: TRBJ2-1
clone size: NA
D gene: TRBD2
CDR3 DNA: TGTGCTTCCCGAAGAGCGGGAGGCCTCTCCTACAATGAGCAGTTCTTC
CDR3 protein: CASRRAGGLSYNEQFF

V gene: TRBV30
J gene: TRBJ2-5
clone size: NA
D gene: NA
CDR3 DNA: TGTGCCTGGACAGGCGGAGGGGCAAGAGAGACCCAGTACTTC
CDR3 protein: CAWTGGGARETQYF

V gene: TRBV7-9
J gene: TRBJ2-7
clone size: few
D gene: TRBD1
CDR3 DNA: TGTGCCAGCAGCTTCCCCGGGACAGGGGTTAACCACGAGCAGTACTTC
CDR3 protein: CASSFPGTGVNHEQYF

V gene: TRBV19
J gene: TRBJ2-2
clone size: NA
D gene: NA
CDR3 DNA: TGTGCCAGTAGTAAGATGGTTCGGGGAGCCGTCGCCGGGGAGCTGTTTTTT
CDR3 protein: CASSKMVRGAVAGELFF

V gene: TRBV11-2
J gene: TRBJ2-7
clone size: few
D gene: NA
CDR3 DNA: TGTGCCAGCAGCTACCTATACAGGGCCTCCTACGAGCAGTACTTC
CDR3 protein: CASSYLYRASYEQYF

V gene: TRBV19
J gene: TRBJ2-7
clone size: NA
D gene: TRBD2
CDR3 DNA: TGTGCCAGTAGTCCGAGAACTAGCGGGAGAAGGTACGAGCAGTACTTC
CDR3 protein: CASSPRTSGRRYEQYF

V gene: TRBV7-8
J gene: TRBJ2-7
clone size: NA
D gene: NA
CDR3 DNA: TGTGCCAGCAGCTTAGCTCAGCGGAGCTCCTACGAGCAGTACTTC
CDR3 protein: CASSLAQRSSYEQYF

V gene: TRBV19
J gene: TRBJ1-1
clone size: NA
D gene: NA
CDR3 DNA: TGTGCCAGTAGTATTAGAGCCGGGGGAACTAGGACTGAAGCTTTCTTT
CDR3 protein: CASSIRAGGTRTEAFF

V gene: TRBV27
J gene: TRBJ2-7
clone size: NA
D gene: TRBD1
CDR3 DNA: TGTGCCAGCAGTTCAACCCGGGACAGCTCCTACGAGCAGTACTTC
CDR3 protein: CASSSTRDSSYEQYF

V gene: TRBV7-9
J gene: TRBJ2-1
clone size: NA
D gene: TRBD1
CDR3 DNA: TGTGCCAGCAGCTTATCTGGGACAGGGGTAACTGAGCAGTTCTTC
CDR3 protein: CASSLSGTGVTEQFF

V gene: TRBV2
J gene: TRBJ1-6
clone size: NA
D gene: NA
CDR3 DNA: TGTGCCAGCAGTGAAGCGCAGGATTCACCCCTCCACTTT
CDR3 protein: CASSEAQDSPLHF

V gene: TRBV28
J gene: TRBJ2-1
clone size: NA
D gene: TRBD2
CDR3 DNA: TGTGCCAGCAGTTCTAGCGGGAGGGCCATCTACAATGAGCAGTTCTTC
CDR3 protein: CASSSSGRAIYNEQFF

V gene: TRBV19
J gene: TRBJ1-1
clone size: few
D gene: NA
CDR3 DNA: TGTGCCAGTAGTATCAGGGGACGGGGAGCCCCTGAAGCTTTCTTT
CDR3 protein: CASSIRGRGAPEAFF

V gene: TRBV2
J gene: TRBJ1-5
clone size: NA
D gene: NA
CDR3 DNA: TGTGCCAGCGGACGGAGACGGGGGACCGACTCGGTTAGCAATCAGCCCCAGCATTTT
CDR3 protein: CASGRRRGTDSVSNQPQHF

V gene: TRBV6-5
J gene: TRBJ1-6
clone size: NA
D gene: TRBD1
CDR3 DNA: TGTGCCAGCAGTTACGGACAGGGACTTCCAACACCCCTCCACTTT
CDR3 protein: CASSYGQGLPTPLHF

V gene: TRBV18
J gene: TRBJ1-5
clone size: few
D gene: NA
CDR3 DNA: TGTGCCAGCTCACCATTCATGGAGAGCAATCAGCCCCAGCATTTT
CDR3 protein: CASSPFMESNQPQHF

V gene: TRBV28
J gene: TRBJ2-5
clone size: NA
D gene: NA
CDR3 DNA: TGTGCCAGCGGGGGTGTTAGCGGGGACAGAGAGTACCAAGAGACCCAGTACTTC
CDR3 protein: CASGGVSGDREYQETQYF

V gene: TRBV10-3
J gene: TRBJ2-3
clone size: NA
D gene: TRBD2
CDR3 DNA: TGTGCCATCAGTGGAGTGGCGGGGGAGGTGGATACGCAGTATTTT
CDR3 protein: CAISGVAGEVDTQYF

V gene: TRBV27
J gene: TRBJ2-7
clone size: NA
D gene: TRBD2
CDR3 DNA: TGTGCCAGCACTTGGACTAGCGGGATGGTCGGGTACGAGCAGTACTTC
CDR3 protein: CASTWTSGMVGYEQYF

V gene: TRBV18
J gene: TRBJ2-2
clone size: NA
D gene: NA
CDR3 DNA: TGTGCCAGCTCACCATCTACTCGCGGGGAGCTGTTTTTT
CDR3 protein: CASSPSTRGELFF

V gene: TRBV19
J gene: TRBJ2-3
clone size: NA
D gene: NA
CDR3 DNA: TGTGCCAGTAGTATTCAGACTGGGGATACGCAGTATTTT
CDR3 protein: CASSIQTGDTQYF

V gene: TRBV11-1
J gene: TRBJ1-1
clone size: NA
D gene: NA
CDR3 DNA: TGTACCAGCAGCTTAGCAGCGGGGGTGCAAGGCACTGAAGCTTTCTTT
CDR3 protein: CTSSLAAGVQGTEAFF

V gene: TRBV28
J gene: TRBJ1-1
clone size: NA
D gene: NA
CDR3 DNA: TGTGCCAGCAGTTCGACAGGTAACACTGAAGCTTTCTTT
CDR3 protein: CASSSTGNTEAFF

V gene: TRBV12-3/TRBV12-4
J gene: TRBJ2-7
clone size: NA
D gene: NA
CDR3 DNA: TGTGCCAGCAGTCCCAATTCAAAGCAGTACTTC
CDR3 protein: CASSPNSKQYF

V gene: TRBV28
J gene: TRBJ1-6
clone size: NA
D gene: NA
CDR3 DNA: TGTGCCAGCGCCGGGACTTCTAATTCACCCCTCCACTTT
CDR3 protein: CASAGTSNSPLHF

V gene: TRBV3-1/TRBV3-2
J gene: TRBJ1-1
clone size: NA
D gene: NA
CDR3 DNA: TGTGCCAGCAGCCAAGCCTCAGGGATCACTGAAGCTTTCTTT
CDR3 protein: CASSQASGITEAFF

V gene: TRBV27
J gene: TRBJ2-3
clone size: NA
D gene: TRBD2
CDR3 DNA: TGTGCCAGCAGGTCGGCCTTTAGCGGGATATCGCAAGATACGCAGTATTTT
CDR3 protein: CASRSAFSGISQDTQYF

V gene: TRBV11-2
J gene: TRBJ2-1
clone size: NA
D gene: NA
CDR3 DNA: TGTGCCAGCAGCTTCGAGGTCTTTGGAAACAATGAGCAGTTCTTC
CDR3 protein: CASSFEVFGNNEQFF

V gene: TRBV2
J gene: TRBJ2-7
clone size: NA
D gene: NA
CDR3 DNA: TGTGCCAGCAGTGAGCTAGGCTGGTCCTACGAGCAGTACTTC
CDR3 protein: CASSELGWSYEQYF

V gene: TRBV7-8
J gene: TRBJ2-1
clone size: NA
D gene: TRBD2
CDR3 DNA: TGTGCCAGCAGCCTACTAGCGGGAATTGCTGGGAACAATGAGCAGTTCTTC
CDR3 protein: CASSLLAGIAGNNEQFF

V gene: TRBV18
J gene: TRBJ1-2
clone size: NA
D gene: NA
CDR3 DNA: TGTGCCAGCTCACCAGTCTTGGCCACAGGGCAAGCCGGCTACACCTTC
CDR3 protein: CASSPVLATGQAGYTF

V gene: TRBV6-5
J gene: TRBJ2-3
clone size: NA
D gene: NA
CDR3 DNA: TGTGCCAGCAGTTACTCGAGTAGTGCAGATACGCAGTATTTT
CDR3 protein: CASSYSSSADTQYF

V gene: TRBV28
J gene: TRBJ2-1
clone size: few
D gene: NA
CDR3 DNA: TGTGCCAGCACCAGGGGGACTCATTACAATGAGCAGTTCTTC
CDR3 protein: CASTRGTHYNEQFF

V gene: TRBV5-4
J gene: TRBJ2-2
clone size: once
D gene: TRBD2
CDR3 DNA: TGTGCCAGCAGCCCACAGCGGGGCACCGGGGAGCTGTTTTTT
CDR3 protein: CASSPQRGTGELFF

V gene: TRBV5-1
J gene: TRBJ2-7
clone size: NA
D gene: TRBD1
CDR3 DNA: TGCGCCAGCAGCCCCCAGGGGGCCTACGAGCAGTACTTC
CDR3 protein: CASSPQGAYEQYF

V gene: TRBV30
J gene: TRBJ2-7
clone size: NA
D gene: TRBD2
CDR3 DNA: TGTGCCTGGAGTGTGGGACTAGCGGCCGACGAGCAGTACTTC
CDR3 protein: CAWSVGLAADEQYF

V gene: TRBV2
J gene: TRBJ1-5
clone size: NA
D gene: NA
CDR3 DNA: TGTGCCAGCAGCCGAGACAGGTTGAGCAATCAGCCCCAGCATTTT
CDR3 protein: CASSRDRLSNQPQHF

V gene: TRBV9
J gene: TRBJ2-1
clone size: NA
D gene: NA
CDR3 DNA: TGTGCCAGCAGCGTAGTCGGGGAGAGGTGGGGTGAGCAGTTCTTC
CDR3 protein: CASSVVGERWGEQFF

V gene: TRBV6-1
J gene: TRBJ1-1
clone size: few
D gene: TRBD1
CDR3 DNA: TGTGCCAGCAGTGAGACGACAGGGGGCCGTACTGAAGCTTTCTTT
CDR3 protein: CASSETTGGRTEAFF

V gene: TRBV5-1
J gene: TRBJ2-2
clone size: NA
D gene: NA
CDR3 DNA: TGCGCCAGCAAGACAGGAGAGCACACCGGGGAGCTGTTTTTT
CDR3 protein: CASKTGEHTGELFF

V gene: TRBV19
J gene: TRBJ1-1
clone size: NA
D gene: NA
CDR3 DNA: TGTGCCAGTAGTATAGTGGGGGGGAGGAACACTGAAGCTTTCTTT
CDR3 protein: CASSIVGGRNTEAFF

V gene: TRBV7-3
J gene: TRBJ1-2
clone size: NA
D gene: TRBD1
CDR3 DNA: TGTGCCAGCAGTCTTTCTGGGGGACAGAGTCTCTATGGCTACACCTTC
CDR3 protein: CASSLSGGQSLYGYTF

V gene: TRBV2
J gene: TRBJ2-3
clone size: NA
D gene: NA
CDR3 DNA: TGTGCCAGCGATAGCGAGTTTAGCACAGATACGCAGTATTTT
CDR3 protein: CASDSEFSTDTQYF

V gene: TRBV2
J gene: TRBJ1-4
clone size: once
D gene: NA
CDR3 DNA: TGTGCCAGCAGTGAATGGGGGGGCTCCAATGAAAAACTGTTTTTT
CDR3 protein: CASSEWGGSNEKLFF

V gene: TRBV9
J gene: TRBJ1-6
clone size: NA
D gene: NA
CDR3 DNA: TGTGCCAGCAGTGACCAGGGGATTAATTCACCCCTCCACTTT
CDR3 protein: CASSDQGINSPLHF

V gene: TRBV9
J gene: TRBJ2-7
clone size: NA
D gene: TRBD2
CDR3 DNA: TGTGCCAGCAGCGTAGCCGGGACTAGCGGGAGTAAAGAGTACTTC
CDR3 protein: CASSVAGTSGSKEYF

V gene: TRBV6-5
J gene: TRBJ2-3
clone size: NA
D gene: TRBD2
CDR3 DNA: TGTGCCAGCAGACTAGCGGGAGGGTTGGTAGATACGCAGTATTTT
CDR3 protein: CASRLAGGLVDTQYF

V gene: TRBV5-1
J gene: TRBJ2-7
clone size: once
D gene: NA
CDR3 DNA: TGCGCCAGCAGCTTGGATAGCGGCGCCTACGAGCAGTACTTC
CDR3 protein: CASSLDSGAYEQYF

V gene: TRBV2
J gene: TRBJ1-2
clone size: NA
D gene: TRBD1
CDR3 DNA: TGTGCCAGCAGTGAAGCGCAGGGGGCAGGTGGCTACACCTTC
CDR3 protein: CASSEAQGAGGYTF